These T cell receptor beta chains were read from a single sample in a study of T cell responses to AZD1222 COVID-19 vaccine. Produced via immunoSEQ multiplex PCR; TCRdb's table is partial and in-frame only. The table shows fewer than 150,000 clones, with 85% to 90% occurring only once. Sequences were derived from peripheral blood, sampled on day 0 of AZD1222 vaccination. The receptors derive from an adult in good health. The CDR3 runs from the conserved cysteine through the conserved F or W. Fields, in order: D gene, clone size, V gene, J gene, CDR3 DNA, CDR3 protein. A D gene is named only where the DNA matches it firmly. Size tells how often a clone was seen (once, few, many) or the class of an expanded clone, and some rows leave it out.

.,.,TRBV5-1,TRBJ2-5,TGCGCCAGCAGCTTGGGTACGGGGCCCCAAGAGACCCAGTACTTC,CASSLGTGPQETQYF
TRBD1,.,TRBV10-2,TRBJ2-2,TGCGCCAGCAAGGACAGGGGTAACACCGGGGAGCTGTTTTTT,CASKDRGNTGELFF
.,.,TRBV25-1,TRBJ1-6,TGTGCCAGCCGCGGAGAGGGATATAATTCACCCCTCCACTTT,CASRGEGYNSPLHF
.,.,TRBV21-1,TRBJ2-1,TGTGCCAGCAGCAAAGGGTGGGAGGTGCTTGGCAATGAGCAGTTCTTC,CASSKGWEVLGNEQFF
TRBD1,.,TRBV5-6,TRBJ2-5,TGTGCCAGCAGCTACAATTGGGACAGACAAGAGACCCAGTACTTC,CASSYNWDRQETQYF
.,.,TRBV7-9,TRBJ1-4,TGTGCCAGCAGCCAAGGAGGGTCTAATGAAAAACTGTTTTTT,CASSQGGSNEKLFF
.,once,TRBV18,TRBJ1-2,TGTGCCAGCTCACCGGGAGCGAGGGCTTCCGGCTACACCTTC,CASSPGARASGYTF
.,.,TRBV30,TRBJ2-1,TGTGCCTGGGGGGGGCCCTCCTACAATGAGCAGTTCTTC,CAWGGPSYNEQFF
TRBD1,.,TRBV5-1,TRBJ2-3,TGCGCCAGCAGCTTGGCAGGGGGATCTACAGATACGCAGTATTTT,CASSLAGGSTDTQYF
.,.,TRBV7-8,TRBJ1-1,TGTGCCAGCAGCTTAGTTTCTGGGGGAAACACTGAAGCTTTCTTT,CASSLVSGGNTEAFF
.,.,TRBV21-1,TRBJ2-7,TGTGCCAGCAGCATGTATCCCCTCCAGGACAGGAGCTCCTACGAGCAGTACTTC,CASSMYPLQDRSSYEQYF
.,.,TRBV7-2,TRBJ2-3,TGTGCCAGCAGCTTGGGTAGCGGACCCAGCACAGATACGCAGTATTTT,CASSLGSGPSTDTQYF
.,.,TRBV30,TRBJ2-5,TGTGCCTGGAGTTGGTCAGTCCAAGAGACCCAGTACTTC,CAWSWSVQETQYF
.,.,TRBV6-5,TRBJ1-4,TGTGCCAGCAGACGGACAGCAGCAACTAATGAAAAACTGTTTTTT,CASRRTAATNEKLFF
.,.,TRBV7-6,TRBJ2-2,TGTGCCAGCAGCGAGACACCGAGAGGGGCCACCGGGGAGCTGTTTTTT,CASSETPRGATGELFF
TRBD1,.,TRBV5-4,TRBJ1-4,TGTGCCAGCCAACAAACCGACAGGGGCAATGAAAAACTGTTTTTT,CASQQTDRGNEKLFF
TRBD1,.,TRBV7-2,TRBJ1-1,TGTGCCAGCATCCGGACAGGGATGAACACTGAAGCTTTCTTT,CASIRTGMNTEAFF
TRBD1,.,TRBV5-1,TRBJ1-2,TGCGCCAGCAGGGTCTGGACAGGGGGTTCTGGCTACACCTTC,CASRVWTGGSGYTF
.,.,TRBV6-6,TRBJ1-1,TGTGCCAGCAGTTACGGGCAGAAGGGGGTCGCTGAAGCTTTCTTT,CASSYGQKGVAEAFF
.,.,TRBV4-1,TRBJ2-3,TGCGCCAGCAGCCACCAGGACGTGGTCGCCTTAGATACGCAGTATTTT,CASSHQDVVALDTQYF
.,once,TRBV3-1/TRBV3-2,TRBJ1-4,TGTGCCAGCAGCCAAGATATCGGACAAAGGGGTGAAAAACTGTTTTTT,CASSQDIGQRGEKLFF
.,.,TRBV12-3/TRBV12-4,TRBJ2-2,TGTGCCAGCAGACCAACTACGGACGGGGAGCTGTTTTTT,CASRPTTDGELFF
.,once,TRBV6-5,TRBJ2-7,TGTGCCAGCAGGAAAGACTCCTACGAGCAGTACTTC,CASRKDSYEQYF
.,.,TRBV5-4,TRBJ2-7,TGTGCCAGCAGCTTTCGGGGGTCCGCCTACGAGCAGTACTTC,CASSFRGSAYEQYF
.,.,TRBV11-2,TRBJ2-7,TGTGCCAGCAGCTCCTTAACAGGGTTGGGGGAGCAGTACTTC,CASSSLTGLGEQYF
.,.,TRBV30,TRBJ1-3,TGTGCCTGGAGTGTTTCCGATGGAAACACCATATATTTT,CAWSVSDGNTIYF
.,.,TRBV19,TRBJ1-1,TGTGCCAGTATGGATCGGGACCCAAGGATGAACACTGAAGCTTTCTTT,CASMDRDPRMNTEAFF
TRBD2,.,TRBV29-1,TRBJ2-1,TGCAGCGTTGAAAGGGCGGGAGCCTCCTACAATGAGCAGTTCTTC,CSVERAGASYNEQFF
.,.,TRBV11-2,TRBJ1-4,TGTGCCAGCAGCTTGAGGCCAGATAATGAAAAACTGTTTTTT,CASSLRPDNEKLFF
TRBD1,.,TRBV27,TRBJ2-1,TGTGCCAGCGAACAACCGGGACAGGGGAGGAATGAGCAGTTCTTC,CASEQPGQGRNEQFF
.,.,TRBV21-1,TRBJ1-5,TGTGCCAGCGAGCCTAGGTATGACAGTAGCAATCAGCCCCAGCATTTT,CASEPRYDSSNQPQHF
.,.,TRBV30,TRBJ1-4,TGTGCCTGGAGTGAAGGTCCGGGACAAGCTAATGAAAAACTGTTTTTT,CAWSEGPGQANEKLFF
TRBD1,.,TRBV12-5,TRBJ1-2,TGTGCTAGTGGTTTGGGCACCACCGAGGGACAGGGGATGTTCGGCTACACCTTC,CASGLGTTEGQGMFGYTF
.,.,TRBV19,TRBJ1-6,TGTGCCAGTAGTACGACACTGACAAGTTCACCCCTCCACTTT,CASSTTLTSSPLHF
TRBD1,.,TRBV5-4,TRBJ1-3,TGTGCCAGCAGCTTGGGTGGGACAGGGAACTCTGGAAACACCATATATTTT,CASSLGGTGNSGNTIYF
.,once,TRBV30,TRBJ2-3,TGTGCCTGGAGACTAGGACCTTCTAGCACAGATACGCAGTATTTT,CAWRLGPSSTDTQYF
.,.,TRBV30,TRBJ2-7,TGTGCCTGGAGCAACTCACAGGGTAACGAGCAGTACTTC,CAWSNSQGNEQYF
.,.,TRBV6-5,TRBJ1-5,TGTGCCAGCAGTTACTCGATAGAGGGGAGTCAGCCCCAGCATTTT,CASSYSIEGSQPQHF
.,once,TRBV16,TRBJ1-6,TGTGCCAGCAGCCGCAACCGATTGAATTCACCCCTCCACTTT,CASSRNRLNSPLHF
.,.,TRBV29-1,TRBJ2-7,TGCAGCGCTGCCGAGCAGGGCCCCTACGAGCAGTACTTC,CSAAEQGPYEQYF
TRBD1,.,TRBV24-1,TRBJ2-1,TGTGCCACCAGTGAAGTCCCGGGACAGGGGCGGGATGAGCAGTTCTTC,CATSEVPGQGRDEQFF
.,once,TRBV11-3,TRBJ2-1,TGTGCCAGCAGCTTAGAGGACTCCCCCTACAATGAGCAGTTCTTC,CASSLEDSPYNEQFF
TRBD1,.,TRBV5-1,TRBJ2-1,TGCGCCAGCAGCCCCGGGACAGAGACATACAATGAGCAGTTCTTC,CASSPGTETYNEQFF
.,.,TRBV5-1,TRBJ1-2,TGCGCCAGCAGCCTGGGTACGAACTATGGCTACACCTTC,CASSLGTNYGYTF
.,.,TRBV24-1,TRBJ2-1,TGTGCCACCAGTGATTTGGAACCCTACAATGAGCAGTTCTTC,CATSDLEPYNEQFF
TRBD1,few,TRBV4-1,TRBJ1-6,TGCGCCAGCAGCCGCGCACTCGACAGGGACTATAATTCACCCCTCCACTTT,CASSRALDRDYNSPLHF
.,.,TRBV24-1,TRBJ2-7,TGTGCCACCAGTGATGGGACGGGGCAGTACTTC,CATSDGTGQYF
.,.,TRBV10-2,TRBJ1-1,TGCGCCAGCAGACCGGGACCCCTGAACACTGAAGCTTTCTTT,CASRPGPLNTEAFF
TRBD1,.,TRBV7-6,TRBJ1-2,TGTGCCAGCAGCTTAGGACAGGGTGGCTATGGCTACACCTTC,CASSLGQGGYGYTF
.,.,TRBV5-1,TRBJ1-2,TGCGCCAGCAGCTCAGGGACACCCACGGAAGGCTACACCTTC,CASSSGTPTEGYTF
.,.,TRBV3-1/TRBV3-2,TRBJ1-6,TGTGCCAGCAGCCAAGGTGGGACATATAATTCACCCCTCCACTTT,CASSQGGTYNSPLHF
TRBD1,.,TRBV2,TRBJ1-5,TGTGCCAGCGGACAGGGGAAATGGGATCAGCCCCAGCATTTT,CASGQGKWDQPQHF
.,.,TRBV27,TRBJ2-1,TGTGCCAGCAGTTATTTAAGCTCCTACAATGAGCAGTTCTTC,CASSYLSSYNEQFF
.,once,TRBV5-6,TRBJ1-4,TGTGCCAGCAGCTTGCGCGGGGCTAATGAAAAACTGTTTTTT,CASSLRGANEKLFF
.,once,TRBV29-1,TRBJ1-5,TGCAGCGTTGAAGATCAGATAACCGGGGCCTCATGGCCCCAGCATTTT,CSVEDQITGASWPQHF
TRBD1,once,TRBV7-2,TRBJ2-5,TGTGCCAGCATCCGGGACAGGGGGCGCGGAGAGACCCAGTACTTC,CASIRDRGRGETQYF
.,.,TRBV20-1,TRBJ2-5,TGCAGTGCTAGTAGGACATTTTCTCAAGAGACCCAGTACTTC,CSASRTFSQETQYF
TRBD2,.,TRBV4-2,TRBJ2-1,TGTGCCAGCAGCCGCGAAGGGACTAGGGGTTACAATGAGCAGTTCTTC,CASSREGTRGYNEQFF
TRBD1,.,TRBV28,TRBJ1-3,TGTGCCAGCAACACACCGGGACAGGGCCTTTCTGGAAACACCATATATTTT,CASNTPGQGLSGNTIYF